The 5 T cell receptor beta chains below were found in one sample sequenced in a study of regulatory T cells in long-lasting Graves disease. Time point in this sample: newly diagnosed GD, antithyroid drugs for less than 3 months. TCR sequences were obtained from RNA taken from PBMCs. The TCR beta library used iRepertoire HTBI primers with Arm-PCR amplification of CDR3. TCRdb used MiXCR to reprocess the multiplex PCR reads, holding one entry per CDR3 protein. Here the sample spans 440,000 or so distinct CDR3 sequences, approximately 16% being singletons. The same sample was also used in a study of T cells in Graves' hyperthyroidism and ophthalmopathy.

Specimen: peripheral blood mononuclear cells (PBMCs), collected at new diagnosis, from a patient treated with antithyroid drugs. These receptor sequences come from a woman aged 25 to 45 with Graves disease.

Remarks on this clonotype: A far larger clone is one base from this, pointing to a likely read error. The genes are TRBV7-6 and TRBJ1-5; D may be TRBD1 (6 bases). Germline CDR1 and CDR2: SGHVS and FNYEAQ. The CDR3 covers 16 residues. The CDR3 sequence is CVSSTGRGGPNQPQHF. DNA for the CDR3: TGTGTCAGCAGCACGGGGAGAGGGGGGCCCAATCAGCCCCAGCATTTT.

Notes on this clonotype: One base away lies a much larger clone, so this may be a sequencing read error. The chain uses TRBV20-1 and TRBJ2-7, with 13 bases identical to TRBD2. CDR1 and CDR2 from the germline V gene are DFQATT and SNEGSKA (reference sequence). The CDR3 loop spans 15 amino acids. Here the CDR3 reads CSARPGLAGFNEPYF. In DNA, the CDR3 is TGCAGTGCTAGACCGGGACTAGCGGGATTCAACGAGCCGTACTTC.

The chain combines TRBV12-3 or TRBV12-4 with TRBJ2-5; possibly TRBD1 or TRBD2 for D (6 bases each). There are 14 residues in the CDR3. Trimming cost V 0 bases and J 5 bases, with 10 bases left between them. CDR3 in amino acids: CASSLASGAETQYF. As DNA, the CDR3 is TGTGCCAGCAGTTTAGCATCGGGGGCTGAGACCCAGTACTTC.

This clonotype occurred many times. The chain recombines TRBV9 with TRBJ2-3; 10 bases are shared with TRBD2. V gave up 4 bases and J gave up 2 bases; unmatched junction bases: 13. This CDR3 has 18 amino acids. Germline CDR1 is SGDLS and CDR2 is YYNGEE. The CDR3 loop reads CASSPRIGLAGATDTQYF. As DNA, the CDR3 is TGTGCCAGCAGCCCCCGCATCGGGCTAGCGGGAGCCACAGATACGCAGTATTTT.

This clonotype was seen ten or more times. The chain couples TRBV7-8 to TRBJ2-3; TRBD2 is a possible D gene (7 bases). Germline V CDR1 and CDR2: SGHVS, FQNEAQ. There are 19 residues in the CDR3. V lost 0 bases and J lost 2, with 21 bases in between. This CDR3 reads CASSLAPSGTIRDTDTQYF. CDR3 in DNA: TGTGCCAGCAGCTTAGCGCCCAGCGGGACAATCCGGGACACAGATACGCAGTATTTT.